The 30 T cell receptor beta chains in this list originate from one sample, sequenced in a study of blood T cell repertoires in COVID-19. The table came from immunoSEQ multiplex PCR; TCRdb's copy has only in-frame clones and leaves some out. The profile shows about 88,000 clones, roughly 84% of them singletons. The sample consisted of peripheral blood. The receptors come from a woman in her sixties or seventies with acute or convalescent COVID-19.

This clone was seen only once. The chain employs TRBV11-3 and TRBJ1-2; no clear D. The CDR3 is 14 residues long. The germline V gene encodes CDR1 SGHNT and CDR2 YENEEA. The V and J ends lost 5 bases and 2 bases respectively, with 12 bases between them. The DNA of the CDR3 is TGTGCCAGCAGCCCGCGGACGGGGAACTATGGCTACACCTTC. This sequence encodes CASSPRTGNYGYTF.

The rearrangement links TRBV9 to TRBJ2-3; no reliable D call. The CDR3 has 12 amino acids. Germline V lookup: CDR1 SGDLS, CDR2 YYNGEE. Trimming removed 4 bases from V and 2 bases from J, with 5 bases in between. This chain's CDR3 is CASSRDTDTQYF. In DNA form, the CDR3 reads TGTGCCAGCAGCCGCGACACAGATACGCAGTATTTT.

The genes are TRBV6-2 or TRBV6-3 and TRBJ2-7; 7 nucleotides align to TRBD1. V was pared by 5 bases and J by 1 base, with 2 bases of the junction left unmatched. Germline V lookup: CDR1 MNHEY, CDR2 SVGEGT. This CDR3 is 13 amino acids long. This CDR3 reads CASSRTGSYEQYV. The CDR3 coding sequence is TGTGCCAGCAGTAGGACAGGTTCCTACGAGCAGTACGTC.

The V call is TRBV15, the J call TRBJ2-7, with D unresolved. This CDR3 comprises 14 residues. CDR1 and CDR2 (germline): LNHNV, YYDKDF (reference sequence). Trimming left V 1 base short and J 2 bases short, with 9 bases between. CDR3 residues: CATSRGQEPYEQYV. In DNA form, the CDR3 reads TGTGCCACCAGCAGAGGGCAGGAACCCTACGAGCAGTACGTC.

In nucleotides, the CDR3 is TGTGCCATCAGTCCCGGGGGAAGCTCCTACGAGCAGTACGTC. The encoded protein is CAISPGGSSYEQYV. The chain recombines TRBV10-3 with TRBJ2-7, with D possibly being TRBD2 (6 bases). The V gene lost 5 bases and the J gene lost 0 bases, with 11 bases spanning the gap. Germline-derived CDR1 and CDR2 are ENHRY and SYGVKD. The CDR3 extends over 14 amino acids.

The chain couples TRBV12-3 or TRBV12-4 to TRBJ2-1; tentatively, D is TRBD1 (6 bases). V lost 6 bases and J lost 9, with 12 bases in between. This CDR3 is built from 12 residues. Here the CDR3 DNA reads TGTGCCAGCAGCACAGGGTTCGGTGAGCAGTTCTTC. Translating it yields CASSTGFGEQFF.

This chain joins TRBV6-5 and TRBJ2-1, with a tentative D call TRBD2 (6 bases). Germline lookup yields CDR1 MNHEY and CDR2 SVGAGI. Deletions cut 0 bases from V and 4 bases from J, with 13 bases between. This CDR3 has 16 residues. CDR3 in amino acids: CASSYSVTSLYNEQFF. CDR3 in DNA: TGTGCCAGCAGTTACTCGGTCACTAGCCTGTACAATGAGCAGTTCTTC.

The rearrangement uses TRBV20-1 and TRBJ2-4; 7 bases line up with TRBD1. The germline CDR1 and CDR2 sequences are DFQATT and SNEGSKA (reference sequence). CDR3 length: 11 amino acids. Trimming cost V 4 bases and J 10 bases; bases outside gene matches: 4. CDR3 loop: CSANTGVIQYF. The CDR3 bases are TGCAGTGCTAACACAGGGGTAATTCAGTACTTC.

The chain has TRBV7-9 and TRBJ1-2, with 9 nucleotides matching TRBD1. V was clipped by 4 bases and J by 8 bases; unmatched bases: 8. Germline CDR1 is SEHNR and CDR2 is FQNEAQ (reference sequence). The CDR3 length is 14 residues. Here the CDR3 DNA reads TGTGCCAGCAGCTACCCGACAGGGGGAACGGGCTACACCTTC. As protein: CASSYPTGGTGYTF.

This rearrangement joins TRBV5-1 to TRBJ2-2; D possibly corresponds to TRBD1 (7 bases). Germline assignment: CDR1 SGHRS and CDR2 YFSETQ. The CDR3 length is 16 residues. V was clipped by 4 bases and J by 4 bases, with 17 bases between them. The DNA for the CDR3 is TGCGCCAGCAGCCCTTGGAGGGGGCTAGCCACCGGGGAGCTGTTTTTT. Protein product: CASSPWRGLATGELFF.

J is TRBJ2-3 and V is TRBV11-2; TRBD2 matches 10 bases. This CDR3 is built from 16 residues. The germline gives CDR1 SGHAT, CDR2 FQNNGV. V lost 0 bases, J lost 3 bases, and 3 bases stayed unmatched. CDR3 bases: TGTGCCAGCAGCTTAGAGAGCGGGAGGGTGACAGATACGCAGTATTTT. Amino acids: CASSLESGRVTDTQYF. The full variable domain, completed using reference TRBV11-2 and TRBJ2-3, is EAGVAQSPRYKIIEKRQSVAFWCNPISGHATLYWYQQILGQGPKLLIQFQNNGVVDDSQLPKDRFSAERLKGVDSTLKIQPAKLEDSAVYLCASSLESGRVTDTQYFGPGTRLTVL.

V is TRBV9 and J is TRBJ2-3; no definite D call. CDR3 length equals 12 residues. Germline values: CDR1 SGDLS, CDR2 YYNGEE. Trimming pared 0 bases from V and 4 bases from J, leaving 3 bases between. CDR3 nucleotides: TGTGCCAGCAGCGTAGTAGCAGATACGCAGTATTTT. It translates to CASSVVADTQYF.

The genes are TRBV6-2 or TRBV6-3 and TRBJ2-7, with a weak D call TRBD2 (6 bases). The CDR3 has 13 amino acids. The V gene's germline CDR1 is MNHEY and CDR2 SVGEGT. V was trimmed by 5 bases and J by 0 bases, leaving 8 bases between them. The chain's CDR3 is CASSKTSSYEQYV. Here the CDR3 DNA reads TGTGCCAGCAGTAAGACTAGCTCCTACGAGCAGTACGTC.

This chain joins TRBV7-9 and TRBJ2-4; no clear D gene. The CDR3 is made up of 17 amino acids. V was trimmed by 5 bases and J by 0 bases, leaving 17 bases between them. Germline assignment: CDR1 SEHNR and CDR2 FQNEAQ (reference sequence). DNA of the CDR3: TGTGCCAGCAGCCCCTTCGGTGAGCGACTAGCCAAAAACATTCAGTACTTC. Its protein product is CASSPFGERLAKNIQYF.

The rearrangement links TRBV19 to TRBJ2-2, with D unclear. Germline-derived CDR1 and CDR2 are LNHDA and SQIVND (reference sequence). The CDR3 covers 15 residues. V dropped 3 bases and J dropped 1 base, with 9 bases sitting between them. CDR3: CASSIDRRNTGELFF. The CDR3 region has the DNA TGTGCCAGTAGTATTGATAGAAGGAACACCGGGGAGCTGTTTTTT.

The J gene is TRBJ2-7, the V gene TRBV18, with a possible D match to TRBD1 (5 bases). The V end was cut by 3 bases, the J end by 3 bases, with 9 bases between. Germline V lookup: CDR1 KGHSH, CDR2 LQKENI. The CDR3 extends over 13 amino acids. CDR3 in DNA: TGTGCCAGCTCACCTGGTAGGGGCTACGAGCAGTACGTC. Its translation is CASSPGRGYEQYV.

CDR3 DNA sequence: TGCGCCAGCAGCCAAGAGGGACAGGGGCCCAAGACCCAGTACTTC. It yields the protein CASSQEGQGPKTQYF. This chain joins TRBV4-3 and TRBJ2-5, with TRBD1 identical over 10 bases. V shed 0 bases, J shed 6 bases, and the junction held 4 bases outside the gene matches. The CDR3 runs to 15 residues. Germline V gene data show CDR1 as LGHNA and CDR2 as YSLEER.

The chain is built from TRBV6-6 and TRBJ2-1, with unresolved D. Germline loops: CDR1 MNHNY, CDR2 SVGAGI (reference sequence). Trimming cost V 5 bases and J 3 bases, with 11 bases left between them. The CDR3 runs 14 residues. Here the CDR3 DNA reads TGTGCCAGCAGTCCGGTTTCTGGCTACAATGAGCAGTTCTTC. Its translation is CASSPVSGYNEQFF.

The chain links TRBV3-1 (or the pseudogene TRBV3-2) to TRBJ2-5; TRBD2 might be the D (5 bases). Trimming stripped 0 bases from V and 5 bases from J, with 16 bases between. The CDR3 spans 16 residues. Germline CDR1 reads LGHDT; CDR2 reads YNNKEL (reference sequence). The CDR3 nucleotides read TGTGCCAGCAGCCAAGATCAAATCGGAGGACTCGAGACCCAGTACTTC. Translating gives CASSQDQIGGLETQYF.

In this sample, this clone turned up a few times. CDR3: CAISDQGVGTEAFF. Here the CDR3 DNA reads TGTGCCATCAGTGATCAGGGTGTGGGAACTGAAGCTTTCTTT. The chain employs TRBV10-3 and TRBJ1-1; the D gene is possibly TRBD1 (5 bases). The CDR3 covers 14 residues. V lost 3 bases, J lost 5 bases, and 13 bases lay in between. Germline CDR1 is ENHRY and CDR2 is SYGVKD.

The chain employs TRBV5-6 and TRBJ2-2, with TRBD2 as a possible D gene (6 bases). V gave up 4 bases and J gave up 4 bases, with 14 bases separating them. Looked up from germline, CDR1 is SGHDT and CDR2 is YYEEEE. This CDR3 has 15 amino acids. CDR3 sequence (DNA): TGTGCCAGCAGCCTTCGGCGGGGAAGCACCGGGGAGCTGTTTTTT. It specifies CASSLRRGSTGELFF.

The chain employs TRBV6-2 or TRBV6-3 and TRBJ2-4, with 9 positions matching TRBD2. Germline-derived CDR1 and CDR2 are MNHEY and SVGEGT. Trimming at V came to 5 bases and at J to 13 bases, leaving 6 bases not matched to a gene. This CDR3 spans 12 amino acids. This CDR3 is CASSSGGPAQYF. The CDR3 DNA is TGTGCCAGCAGTAGCGGGGGGCCTGCACAGTACTTC.

With regard to this clone: At one end the junction does not follow the germline gene, possibly because of a read error. The chain carries TRBV12-3 or TRBV12-4 and TRBJ2-2; D is undetermined. The CDR3 has 12 residues. The DNA of the CDR3 is TGTGCCAGCAGTGAGAACGCCGGGGAGCTGTTTTTT. This encodes CASSENAGELFF.

The rearrangement joins TRBV12-5 to TRBJ2-3, with 8 positions matching TRBD2. The CDR3 is made up of 13 amino acids. Germline lookup yields CDR1 LGHNT and CDR2 FRNRAP. The V gene end was trimmed by 1 base and the J gene end by 11 bases; junction bases not matched to a gene: 5. The CDR3 region has the DNA TGTGCTAGTGGTTTGGCCACTAGCGGCAGGCAGTATTTT. Translation: CASGLATSGRQYF.

The V and J genes are TRBV27 and TRBJ1-6; 8 bases fit TRBD1. Germline V gives CDR1 MNHEY, CDR2 SMNVEV (reference sequence). Germline trimming cut 6 bases from V and 13 bases from J; bases unmatched to any gene: 20. The CDR3 sequence is 17 residues long. The CDR3 loop is CASSPYGWGQDNPPLHF. In DNA form, the CDR3 reads TGTGCCAGCAGCCCCTATGGGTGGGGACAGGATAACCCTCCCCTCCACTTT.

This clone was counted a single time. V is TRBV6-6 and J is TRBJ2-2, with D uncertain. Germline assignment: CDR1 MNHNY and CDR2 SVGAGI (reference sequence). V shed 7 bases and J shed 0 bases, with 6 bases lying between them. The CDR3 is made up of 13 amino acids. This CDR3 is CASTETNTGELFF. CDR3 DNA sequence: TGTGCCAGCACAGAAACGAACACCGGGGAGCTGTTTTTT.

The CDR3 loop is CASSLGFLAESTDTQYF. Here the CDR3 DNA reads TGTGCCAGCAGCTTAGGGTTTCTAGCGGAGAGCACAGATACGCAGTATTTT. The V call is TRBV11-3, the J call TRBJ2-3; TRBD2 matches at 7 bases. V shed 1 base, J shed 0 bases, and the junction held 7 bases outside the gene matches. The CDR3 is 17 residues long. The V gene's germline CDR1 is SGHNT and CDR2 YENEEA.

This clone was seen once. The J gene is TRBJ2-1, the V gene TRBV7-2, with 11 bases that match TRBD2. The CDR3 runs 17 residues. CDR1 is SGHTA and CDR2 is FQGNSA in the germline V gene. V shed 0 bases and J 4 bases; nucleotides not matched to a gene: 5. As DNA, the CDR3 is TGTGCCAGCAGCTTAGCGCTTAGCGGGGGGGGATACAATGAGCAGTTCTTC. It specifies CASSLALSGGGYNEQFF.

The J gene is TRBJ1-1, the V gene TRBV6-5; 9 nucleotides align to TRBD1. The CDR3 spans 13 residues. Germline lookup yields CDR1 MNHEY and CDR2 SVGAGI. The V gene end was trimmed by 6 bases and the J gene end by 4 bases; junction bases not matched to a gene: 3. The CDR3: CASRSGQGTEAFF. The CDR3 region has the DNA TGTGCCAGCAGATCGGGACAGGGCACTGAAGCTTTCTTT.

V gene TRBV2 combines with J gene TRBJ2-3, with a weak D call TRBD2 (6 bases). CDR1 SNHLY and CDR2 FYNNEI come from the germline V gene. The V end lost 7 bases, the J end lost 2 bases, and 13 bases lay between the germline ends. The CDR3 runs to 14 residues. CDR3 sequence: CASKGRRLTDTQYF. The DNA for the CDR3 is TGTGCCAGCAAGGGGAGGAGGCTCACAGATACGCAGTATTTT.